Listed below are T cell receptor beta chains from one sample, sequenced in a study of CD8 T cells in Susac syndrome. TCRdb recomputed calls from the immunoSEQ multiplex PCR reads with MiXCR, one row per CDR3 protein. This sample has approximately 120,000 distinct CDR3 sequences; 95% to 98% occur once, and the top ten carry 0.096%. Source material: CD4+ T cells from PBMCs. These receptors were obtained from a human donor in good health. Each CDR3 is given without its conserved first and last residue. The order of the fields is J gene, V gene, CDR3 protein.

TRBJ1-5	TRBV27	ASSPRADRGMMSQH
TRBJ1-5	TRBV5-1	ASSTGDFNQPQH
TRBJ2-7	TRBV6-2/TRBV6-3	ASSYSKDYEQY
TRBJ2-1	TRBV5-4	ASSLGTDNEQF
TRBJ2-7	TRBV13	ASSLGPGGGGRAYEQY
TRBJ2-7	TRBV14	ASRQGGLGSYEQY
TRBJ2-7	TRBV28	ASSGQGAGNYEQY
TRBJ2-5	TRBV20-1	SASGVRGGRQETQY
TRBJ2-7	TRBV19	ASRLDSSYEQY
TRBJ1-6	TRBV1	TSSQDRRLNSPLH
TRBJ2-3	TRBV29-1	SVELYTDTQY
TRBJ2-5	TRBV6-2/TRBV6-3	ASSAEGSARRTQY
TRBJ2-3	TRBV20-1	SARGVSGTDTQY
TRBJ2-5	TRBV7-9	ASSPGTGNQETQY
TRBJ2-5	TRBV20-1	SARGAGTQETQY
TRBJ2-6	TRBV5-4	ASTFPGSGANVLT
TRBJ1-6	TRBV28	ASSRGLTYNSPLH
TRBJ2-2	TRBV29-1	SVEGGQGNTGELF
TRBJ1-2	TRBV29-1	SVERGAGNYGYT
TRBJ1-2	TRBV28	ASRDRENYGYT
TRBJ1-2	TRBV18	ASSPPGQGMNGYT
TRBJ2-5	TRBV27	ASSRGTSGRSETQY
TRBJ1-1	TRBV5-1	ASRTQGLNTEAF
TRBJ2-7	TRBV24-1	ATSDGARAYEQY
TRBJ2-5	TRBV29-1	SGQRGLQETQY
TRBJ2-5	TRBV27	ASSLLYSKETQY
TRBJ2-7	TRBV20-1	SARSGASGSILSYEQY
TRBJ2-3	TRBV20-1	SAWGGWKREMSTDTQY
TRBJ2-1	TRBV5-6	ASSLGTFSSYNEQF
TRBJ2-2	TRBV11-1	ASSLRAGVLHTTGELF
TRBJ2-2	TRBV7-9	ASSSTGGLTGELF
TRBJ2-5	TRBV30	AWSVGLAETQY
TRBJ2-5	TRBV5-1	ASSTPGSQETQY
TRBJ2-5	TRBV28	ASSLVGGYQETQY
TRBJ2-5	TRBV25-1	ASSELGGQETQY
TRBJ1-1	TRBV23-1	ASSHRPGQKAF
TRBJ1-1	TRBV6-5	ASSWQGGPAEAF
TRBJ1-1	TRBV29-1	SIQGKNTEAF
TRBJ2-3	TRBV27	ASSPGQGPTDTQY
TRBJ2-7	TRBV29-1	SVRRAGSAYEQY
TRBJ2-1	TRBV6-5	ASRTDRGNYNEQF
TRBJ2-5	TRBV10-2	ASSESRTEETQY
TRBJ2-7	TRBV11-3	ASSLDAGTYEQY
TRBJ2-1	TRBV15	ATSRDIFSGGGLSSYNEQF
TRBJ1-5	TRBV7-8	ASSLSNSGWNQPQH
TRBJ2-7	TRBV9	ASSPRDIYEQY
TRBJ2-3	TRBV15	ASAQGAYTDTQY
TRBJ1-1	TRBV29-1	SAPTILGTEAF
TRBJ1-2	TRBV29-1	SVGGTPSSGYT
TRBJ1-5	TRBV19	ASRFGFGGSQPQH
TRBJ2-6	TRBV20-1	SARRLSGANVLT
TRBJ1-2	TRBV7-2	ASSQENYGYT
TRBJ2-7	TRBV28	ASIRTGEQY